The 3 T cell receptor beta chains in this list originate from one sample, sequenced in a study of response to subunit inactivated influenza vaccine. MiXCR, applied by TCRdb to the RT-PCR reads, yields one record per CDR3 protein. The sample lists hundreds of thousands of distinct CDR3 sequences; less than 30% were seen once. This specimen was CD4+ T cells sorted from PBMCs, taken roughly 5 days after vaccination. These receptors were collected from a man aged 50-60 years who received an inactivated influenza vaccine.

The rearrangement uses TRBV29-1 and TRBJ2-3; 7 positions match TRBD2. This CDR3 has 13 amino acids. The J segment lost 4 bases and the V segment lost 5 bases, leaving 6 bases of the junction unmatched. The germline V gene has CDR1 SQVTM and CDR2 ANQGSEA. The CDR3 DNA reads TGCAGCGTTAGGACTAGGGGCCCAGATACGCAGTATTTT. Translating it yields CSVRTRGPDTQYF.

This rearrangement joins TRBV20-1 to TRBJ2-2; D is tentatively TRBD1 or TRBD2 (5 bases each). CDR3 length: 15 residues. With 5 bases removed from V and 4 bases from J, the gap between germline ends came to 17 bases. CDR1 is DFQATT and CDR2 is SNEGSKA in the germline V gene (reference sequence). CDR3 bases: TGCAGTGCTGCCCCCGGGACCACCCCCACCGGGGAGCTGTTTTTT. Amino acid sequence: CSAAPGTTPTGELFF.

The V and J genes are TRBV20-1 and TRBJ2-7, with D possibly being TRBD1 (5 bases). Per germline, CDR1 DFQATT and CDR2 SNEGSKA (reference sequence). The V and J ends lost 2 bases and 3 bases respectively, with 14 bases between them. The CDR3 is 14 amino acids. The CDR3 DNA sequence: TGCAGTGCTAGATGGCAGGGCCCCTACTACGAGCAGTACTTC. This sequence encodes CSARWQGPYYEQYF.